This is a list of T cell receptor beta chains from one sample in a study of blood T cell repertoires in COVID-19. Some clones are missing from TCRdb's copy, which holds only in-frame ones; the method was immunoSEQ multiplex PCR. The data contain over 150,000 clones, 84% of them seen just once; the ten biggest clones take up roughly 13%. The source material was peripheral blood. These receptors originate from a human donor in a cohort sampled during active COVID-19. Both conserved end residues are part of each CDR3. D genes are given only for firm matches. Size is omitted from some rows. Given values are once, few, many or a class for expanded clones.

NA	NA	TRBV10-3	TRBJ1-2	TGTGCCATCAGGGACACCCAGGAGTCTGGCTACACCTTC	CAIRDTQESGYTF
TRBD2	NA	TRBV29-1	TRBJ2-1	TGCAGCGTTGGGGTATATGGACTAGGCATATACAATGAGCAGTTCTTC	CSVGVYGLGIYNEQFF
NA	once	TRBV6-5	TRBJ2-5	TGTGCCAGCAGACGTAGGGGCTCGCCAGGGGAGACCCAGTACTTC	CASRRRGSPGETQYF
NA	once	TRBV30	TRBJ1-2	TGTGCCTGGAGTTACAGGTGGGGAGGCTACACCTTC	CAWSYRWGGYTF
TRBD1	NA	TRBV10-1	TRBJ2-7	TGCGCCAGCAGGGGACAGGGGTACGAGCAGTACTTC	CASRGQGYEQYF
NA	NA	TRBV2	TRBJ1-2	TGTGCCAGCAGTGAAGGTGGCAGTCTTACTAACTATGGCTACACCTTC	CASSEGGSLTNYGYTF
TRBD2	NA	TRBV10-1	TRBJ2-3	TGCGCCAGCAGTGATAGCGGGAGTAGAAGAGATACGCAGTATTTT	CASSDSGSRRDTQYF
NA	NA	TRBV27	TRBJ2-7	TGTGCCAGCATCTTCCGGGAGCAGTACTTC	CASIFREQYF
TRBD1	NA	TRBV30	TRBJ1-4	TGTGCCTGGAGCCCCAGGGGGTTAACTAATGAAAAACTGTTTTTT	CAWSPRGLTNEKLFF
NA	NA	TRBV29-1	TRBJ2-1	TGCAGCGTTGTTCTTGGAGCGGTATCCTACAATGAGCAGTTCTTC	CSVVLGAVSYNEQFF
NA	NA	TRBV3-1/TRBV3-2	TRBJ1-1	TGTGCCAGCAGGGTGGGGGGTGAAGCTTTCTTT	CASRVGGEAFF
TRBD1	once	TRBV27	TRBJ2-1	TGTGCCAGCAGCAGGGGGAATGAGCAGTTCTTC	CASSRGNEQFF
TRBD2	NA	TRBV7-9	TRBJ2-3	TGTGCCAGCAGCGGAAGGACTAGCGGAGGCACAGATACGCAGTATTTT	CASSGRTSGGTDTQYF
NA	NA	TRBV4-1	TRBJ1-2	TGCGCCAGCAGCCAAGATGGGCAGGTAGATGGCTACACCTTC	CASSQDGQVDGYTF
TRBD2	NA	TRBV4-2	TRBJ2-7	TGTGCCAGCAGCCTACGGGGGGGACATTCCTACGAGCAGTACTTC	CASSLRGGHSYEQYF
NA	NA	TRBV6-5	TRBJ2-1	TGTGCCAGCAGTTACTCGAGACTTTTTGAGCAGTTCTTC	CASSYSRLFEQFF
NA	NA	TRBV19	TRBJ2-1	TGTGCCAGTAGTATCACGGGGGGCCCTCGTTACAATGAGCAGTTCTTC	CASSITGGPRYNEQFF
NA	once	TRBV28	TRBJ1-2	TGTGCCAGCAGTTTATCCAGGGGCCTCAACTATGGCTACACCTTC	CASSLSRGLNYGYTF
TRBD1	NA	TRBV27	TRBJ1-6	TGTGCCAGCAGTTTAAGACAGGGGGCCTATAATTCACCCCTCCACTTT	CASSLRQGAYNSPLHF
NA	NA	TRBV2	TRBJ1-4	TGTGCCAGCAGTGAGGAGGGTGGAGAAAAACTGTTTTTT	CASSEEGGEKLFF
TRBD2	NA	TRBV9	TRBJ2-3	TGTGCCAGCAGCCCCCCCTCGGGGGGAGATACGCAGTATTTT	CASSPPSGGDTQYF
NA	NA	TRBV5-6	TRBJ2-7	TGTGCCAGCAGCTGGAGATACGAAGCCCATTGCGAGCAGTACTTC	CASSWRYEAHCEQYF
NA	NA	TRBV27	TRBJ2-7	TGTGCCAGCAGTCCCTCCGCAGGCGAGAGCTCCTACGAGCAGTACTTC	CASSPSAGESSYEQYF
TRBD2	NA	TRBV27	TRBJ2-1	TGTGCCAGTCACCGACTAGCGGGAGGGGAGCGTGGTGAGCAGTTCTTC	CASHRLAGGERGEQFF
NA	NA	TRBV6-6	TRBJ2-5	TGTGCCAGCAGTTACTTGGGGGCGAGAGAGACCCAGTACTTC	CASSYLGARETQYF
NA	few	TRBV2	TRBJ2-7	TGTGCCAGCGCCGGAGGGTCGGGGGAGCAGTACTTC	CASAGGSGEQYF
NA	NA	TRBV5-1	TRBJ1-2	TGCGCCAGCAGCCCCGAGGGGTGGGGGCATGGAGAAAGGCATGGCTACACCTTC	CASSPEGWGHGERHGYTF
NA	NA	TRBV10-1	TRBJ2-7	TGCGCCAGCAGTTCCACAGACTCCTACGAGCAGTACTTC	CASSSTDSYEQYF
TRBD1	NA	TRBV19	TRBJ1-2	TGTGCCAGTAGTCCGATTTCGGCGGACAGGGATATGGATGGCTACACCTTC	CASSPISADRDMDGYTF
TRBD1	NA	TRBV5-1	TRBJ2-1	TGCGCCAGCAGCCCCGGACAGGCGTGGGAACTAGCCTACAATGAGCAGTTCTTC	CASSPGQAWELAYNEQFF
NA	NA	TRBV19	TRBJ2-3	TGTGCCAGTAGTACCTCAGGGTTTAGCACAGATACGCAGTATTTT	CASSTSGFSTDTQYF
TRBD1	NA	TRBV15	TRBJ1-5	TGTGCCACCAGCAGAGGACAGGGAAATAGAGGGGTTAGCAATCAGCCCCAGCATTTT	CATSRGQGNRGVSNQPQHF
NA	NA	TRBV2	TRBJ2-5	TGTGCCAGCAGTTTGGGCCCCTTTGAGACCCAGTACTTC	CASSLGPFETQYF